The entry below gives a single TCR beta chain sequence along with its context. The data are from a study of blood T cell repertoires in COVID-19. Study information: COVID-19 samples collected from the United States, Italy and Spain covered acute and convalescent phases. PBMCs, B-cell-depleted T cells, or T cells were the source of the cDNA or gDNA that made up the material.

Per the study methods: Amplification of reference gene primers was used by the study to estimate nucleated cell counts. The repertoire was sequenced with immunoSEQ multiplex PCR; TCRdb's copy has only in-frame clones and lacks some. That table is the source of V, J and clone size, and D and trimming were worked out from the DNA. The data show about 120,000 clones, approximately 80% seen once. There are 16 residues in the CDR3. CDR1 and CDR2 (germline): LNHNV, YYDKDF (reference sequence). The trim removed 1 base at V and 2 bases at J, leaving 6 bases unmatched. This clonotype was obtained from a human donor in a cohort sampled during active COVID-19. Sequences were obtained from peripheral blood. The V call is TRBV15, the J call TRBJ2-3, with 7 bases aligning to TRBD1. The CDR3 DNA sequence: TGTGCCACCAGCAGAGCGACAGGGATGAACACAGATACGCAGTATTTT. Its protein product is CATSRATGMNTDTQYF.